This T cell receptor beta chain is from a study of shared clonotypes between healthy human individuals. The CDR3 has 14 amino acids. The V end was cut by 0 bases, the J end by 3 bases, with 10 bases between. Germline assignment: CDR1 GTSNPN and CDR2 SVGIG (reference sequence). As regards this clone: This same CDR3 is encoded by further DNA sequences in the sample.

CD45RA-negative memory and CD45RA+ naive subsets were split from the CD4+ cells. Produced via immunoSEQ multiplex PCR; TCRdb's table is partial and in-frame only. The profile shows hundreds of thousands of clones, less than 80% of them singletons. The chain is built from TRBV30 and TRBJ2-3; D might be TRBD2 (6 bases). The TCR sequence derives from a woman aged 30 to 39 in good health. Sequencing was performed on memory CD4+ T cells sorted from blood. Subset here: CD45RA-negative fraction. The CDR3 DNA reads as TGTGCCTGGAGTGTGCAGGGAGGTACAGATACGCAGTATTTT. This translates into CAWSVQGGTDTQYF. The full variable domain, in which reference TRBV30 and TRBJ2-3 provide the parts outside the CDR3, is SQTIHQWPATLVQPVGSPLSLECTVEGTSNPNLYWYRQAAGRGLQLLFYSVGIGQISSEVPQNLSASRPQDRQFILSSKKLLLSDSGFYLCAWSVQGGTDTQYFGPGTRLTVL.